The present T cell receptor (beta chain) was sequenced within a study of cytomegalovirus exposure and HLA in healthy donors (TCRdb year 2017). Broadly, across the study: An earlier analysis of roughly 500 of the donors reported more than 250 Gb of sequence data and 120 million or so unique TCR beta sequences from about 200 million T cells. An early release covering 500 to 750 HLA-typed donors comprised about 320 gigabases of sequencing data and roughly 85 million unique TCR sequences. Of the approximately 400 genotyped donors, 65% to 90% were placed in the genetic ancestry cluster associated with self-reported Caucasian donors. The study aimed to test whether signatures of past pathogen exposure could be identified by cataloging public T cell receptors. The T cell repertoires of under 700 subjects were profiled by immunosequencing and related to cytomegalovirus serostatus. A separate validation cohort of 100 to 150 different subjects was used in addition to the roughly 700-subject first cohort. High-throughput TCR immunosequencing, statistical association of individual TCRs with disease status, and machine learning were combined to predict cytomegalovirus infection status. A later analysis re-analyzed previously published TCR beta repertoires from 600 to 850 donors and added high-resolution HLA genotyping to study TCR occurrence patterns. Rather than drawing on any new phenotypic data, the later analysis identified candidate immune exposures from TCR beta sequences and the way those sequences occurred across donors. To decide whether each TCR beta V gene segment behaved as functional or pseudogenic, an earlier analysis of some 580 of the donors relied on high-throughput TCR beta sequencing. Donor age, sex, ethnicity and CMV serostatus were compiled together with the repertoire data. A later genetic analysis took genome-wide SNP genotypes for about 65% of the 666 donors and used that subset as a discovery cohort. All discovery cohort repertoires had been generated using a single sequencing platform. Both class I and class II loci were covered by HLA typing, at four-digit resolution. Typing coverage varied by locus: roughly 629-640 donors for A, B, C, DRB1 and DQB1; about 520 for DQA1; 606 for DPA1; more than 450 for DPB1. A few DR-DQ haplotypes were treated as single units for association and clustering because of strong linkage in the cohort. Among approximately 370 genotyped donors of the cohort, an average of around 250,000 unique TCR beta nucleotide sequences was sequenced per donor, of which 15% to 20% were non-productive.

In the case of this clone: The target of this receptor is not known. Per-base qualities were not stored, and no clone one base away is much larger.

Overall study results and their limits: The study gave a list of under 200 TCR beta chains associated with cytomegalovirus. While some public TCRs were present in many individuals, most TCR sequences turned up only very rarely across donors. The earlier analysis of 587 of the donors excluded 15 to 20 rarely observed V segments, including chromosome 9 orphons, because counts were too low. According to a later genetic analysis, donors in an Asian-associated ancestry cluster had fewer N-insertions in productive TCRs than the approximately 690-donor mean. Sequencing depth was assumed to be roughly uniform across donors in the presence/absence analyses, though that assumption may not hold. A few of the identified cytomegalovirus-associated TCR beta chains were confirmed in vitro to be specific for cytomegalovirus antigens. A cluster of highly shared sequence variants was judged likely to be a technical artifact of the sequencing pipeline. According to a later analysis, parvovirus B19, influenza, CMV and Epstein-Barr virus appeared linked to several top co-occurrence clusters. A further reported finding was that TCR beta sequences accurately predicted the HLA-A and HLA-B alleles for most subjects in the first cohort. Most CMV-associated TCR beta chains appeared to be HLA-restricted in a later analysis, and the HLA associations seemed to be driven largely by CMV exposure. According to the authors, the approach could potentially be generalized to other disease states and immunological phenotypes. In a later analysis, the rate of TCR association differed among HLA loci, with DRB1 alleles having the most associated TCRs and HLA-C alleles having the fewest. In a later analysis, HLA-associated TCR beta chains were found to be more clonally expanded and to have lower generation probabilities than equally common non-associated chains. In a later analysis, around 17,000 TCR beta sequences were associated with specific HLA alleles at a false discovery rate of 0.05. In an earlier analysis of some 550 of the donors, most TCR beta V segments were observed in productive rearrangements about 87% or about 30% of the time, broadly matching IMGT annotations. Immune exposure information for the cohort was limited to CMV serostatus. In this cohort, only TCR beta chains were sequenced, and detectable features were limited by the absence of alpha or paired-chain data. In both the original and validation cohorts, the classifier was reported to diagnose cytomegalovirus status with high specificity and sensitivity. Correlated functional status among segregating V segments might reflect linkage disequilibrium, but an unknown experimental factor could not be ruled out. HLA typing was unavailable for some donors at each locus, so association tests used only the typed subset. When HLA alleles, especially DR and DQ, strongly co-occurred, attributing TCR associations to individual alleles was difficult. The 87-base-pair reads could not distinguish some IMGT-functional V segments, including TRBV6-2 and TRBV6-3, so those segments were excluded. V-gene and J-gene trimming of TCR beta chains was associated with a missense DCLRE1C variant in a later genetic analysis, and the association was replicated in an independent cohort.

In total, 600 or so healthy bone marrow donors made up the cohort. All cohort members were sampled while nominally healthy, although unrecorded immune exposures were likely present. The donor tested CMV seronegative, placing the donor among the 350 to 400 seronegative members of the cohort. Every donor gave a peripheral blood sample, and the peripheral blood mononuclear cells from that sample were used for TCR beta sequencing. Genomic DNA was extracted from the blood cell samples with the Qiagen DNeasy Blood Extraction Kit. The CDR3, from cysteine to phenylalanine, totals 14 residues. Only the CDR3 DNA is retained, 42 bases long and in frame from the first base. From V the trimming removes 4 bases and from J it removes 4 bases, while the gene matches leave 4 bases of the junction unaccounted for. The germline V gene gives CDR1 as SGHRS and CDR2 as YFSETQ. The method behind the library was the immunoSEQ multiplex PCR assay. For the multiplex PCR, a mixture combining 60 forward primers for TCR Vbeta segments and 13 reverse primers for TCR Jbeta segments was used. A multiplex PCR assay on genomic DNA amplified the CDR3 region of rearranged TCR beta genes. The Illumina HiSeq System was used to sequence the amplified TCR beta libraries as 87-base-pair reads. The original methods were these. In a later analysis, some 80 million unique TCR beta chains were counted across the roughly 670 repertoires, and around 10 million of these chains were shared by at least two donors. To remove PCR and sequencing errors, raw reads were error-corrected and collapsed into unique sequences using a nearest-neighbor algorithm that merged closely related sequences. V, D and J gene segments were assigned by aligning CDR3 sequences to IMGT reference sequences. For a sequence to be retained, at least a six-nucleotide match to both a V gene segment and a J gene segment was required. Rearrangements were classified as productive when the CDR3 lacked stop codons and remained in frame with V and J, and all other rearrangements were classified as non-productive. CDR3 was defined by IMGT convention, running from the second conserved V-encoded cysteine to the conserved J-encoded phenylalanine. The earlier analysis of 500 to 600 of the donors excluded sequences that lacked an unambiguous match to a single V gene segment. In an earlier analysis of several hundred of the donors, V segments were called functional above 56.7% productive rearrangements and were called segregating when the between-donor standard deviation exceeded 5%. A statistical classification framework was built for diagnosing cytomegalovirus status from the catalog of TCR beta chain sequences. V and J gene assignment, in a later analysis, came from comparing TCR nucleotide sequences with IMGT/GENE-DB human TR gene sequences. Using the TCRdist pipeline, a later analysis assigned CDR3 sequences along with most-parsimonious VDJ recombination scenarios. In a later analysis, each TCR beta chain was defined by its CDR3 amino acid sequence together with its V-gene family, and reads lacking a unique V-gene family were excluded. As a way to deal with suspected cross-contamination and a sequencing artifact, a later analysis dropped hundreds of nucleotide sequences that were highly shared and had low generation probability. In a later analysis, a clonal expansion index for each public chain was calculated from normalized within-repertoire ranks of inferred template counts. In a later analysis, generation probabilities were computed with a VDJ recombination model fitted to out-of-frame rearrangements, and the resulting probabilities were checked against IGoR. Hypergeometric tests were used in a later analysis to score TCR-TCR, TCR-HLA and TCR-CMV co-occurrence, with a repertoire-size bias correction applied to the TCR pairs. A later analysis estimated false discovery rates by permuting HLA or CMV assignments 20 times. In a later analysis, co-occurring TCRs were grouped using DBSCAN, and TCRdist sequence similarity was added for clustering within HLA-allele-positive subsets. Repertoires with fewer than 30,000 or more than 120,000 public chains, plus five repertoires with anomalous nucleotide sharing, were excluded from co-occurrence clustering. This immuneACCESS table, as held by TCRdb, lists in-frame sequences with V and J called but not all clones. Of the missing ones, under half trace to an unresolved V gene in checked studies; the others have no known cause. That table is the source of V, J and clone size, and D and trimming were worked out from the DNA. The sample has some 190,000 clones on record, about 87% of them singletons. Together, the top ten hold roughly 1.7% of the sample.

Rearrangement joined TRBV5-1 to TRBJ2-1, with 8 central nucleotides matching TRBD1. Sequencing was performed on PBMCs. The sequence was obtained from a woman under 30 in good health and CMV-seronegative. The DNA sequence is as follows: TGCGCCAGCAGCATGGGACAGGAATACAATGAGCAGTTCTTC. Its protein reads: CASSMGQEYNEQFF.